This paragraph covers one T cell receptor (beta chain) sequence. One junction end disagrees with the germline gene, perhaps due to a read error. A modified ARM-PCR protocol with three rounds of nested PCR amplified TCRbeta. TCRdb used MiXCR to reprocess the multiplex PCR reads, holding one entry per CDR3 protein. The data show approximately 68,000 distinct CDR3 sequences, less than 80% seen once. These data come from a study of tumor and adjacent non-tumor tissue in lung cancer. This sample's RNA came from whole unsorted tissue. Input material: lung tumor tissue. This TCR was sampled from a man in his sixties with non-small cell lung cancer.

In DNA, the CDR3 is TGTGCCAGTAGGAAGCGGGAGGACAGGAATGAGCTGTTCTTC. It is translated as CASRKREDRNELFF. The rearrangement links TRBV6-5 to TRBJ2-1; 9 bases align to TRBD2. The CDR3 runs 14 residues. CDR1 MNHEY and CDR2 SVGAGI come from the germline V gene.